The rows below give T cell receptor beta chains drawn from one sample of a study of Graves' ophthalmopathy and Graves' hyperthyroidism. TCRdb itself ran the multiplex PCR reads through MiXCR, one entry per CDR3 protein. The data hold hundreds of thousands of distinct CDR3 sequences, with about a fifth observed a single time. The sequencing input was peripheral blood. These receptors originate from a woman aged 18 to 35 with stable Graves' hyperthyroidism. Some clones in this sample may be carry-over from other donors' samples. The CDR3 runs from the conserved cysteine through the conserved F or W. The D gene is left open where the match is weak. The size field is filled for only some rows; it gives once, few, many or a size class.

NA | TRBJ1-2 | TRBV2 | NA | TGTGCCAGCAGTCCGGACGGGTCTAACTATGGCTACACCTTC | CASSPDGSNYGYTF
NA | TRBJ2-2 | TRBV11-2 | NA | TGTGCCAGCAGCTTAGACGGACAGAGACCCACCGGGGAGCTGTTTTTT | CASSLDGQRPTGELFF
NA | TRBJ1-5 | TRBV6-1 | NA | TGTGCCAGCAGACCCGGACAGAACAGCAATCAGCCCCAGCATTTT | CASRPGQNSNQPQHF
TRBD1 | TRBJ1-5 | TRBV20-1 | NA | TGCAGTGCTAGAGATTTTGGCAGGGGGAATCAGCCCCAGCATTTT | CSARDFGRGNQPQHF
NA | TRBJ2-7 | TRBV7-6 | few | TGTGCCAGCAGCTTACAACCCATGCACGAGCAGTACTTC | CASSLQPMHEQYF
NA | TRBJ2-7 | TRBV20-1 | few | TGCAGTGCTAGAGATCGGAAGGGTTTTTCCGAGCAGTACTTC | CSARDRKGFSEQYF
NA | TRBJ2-5 | TRBV11-2 | NA | TGTGTCAGCAGCCCCACCTATGCGGGGAGGGAGACCCAGTACTTC | CVSSPTYAGRETQYF
TRBD1 | TRBJ2-5 | TRBV6-2/TRBV6-3 | many | TGTGCCAGCAGTTACGGGACAGGTATATGGGAGACCCAGTACTTC | CASSYGTGIWETQYF
NA | TRBJ2-7 | TRBV3-1 | NA | TGTGCCAGCAGCCAAGTGGGGGAGGCTAGCGAGCAGTACTTC | CASSQVGEASEQYF
TRBD1 | TRBJ2-2 | TRBV6-5 | many | TGTGCCAGCAGTAACGGACAGGGGAACACCGGGGAGCTGTTTTTT | CASSNGQGNTGELFF
TRBD2 | TRBJ2-7 | TRBV4-1 | many | TGCGCCAGCAGCCTGACTAGCGCAGACTCCTACGAGCAGTACTTC | CASSLTSADSYEQYF
NA | TRBJ1-6 | TRBV28 | many | TGTGCCAGCAGTTTGGCATTCTATAATTCACCCCTCCACTTT | CASSLAFYNSPLHF
NA | TRBJ1-2 | TRBV5-4 | many | TGTGCCAGCAGCTTGGCCCCGATCTTACAGACTAACTATGGCTACACCTTC | CASSLAPILQTNYGYTF
TRBD2 | TRBJ2-2 | TRBV5-6 | many | TGTGCCAGCAGCTTACTAGCGGATAAGAACACCGGGGAGCTGTTTTTT | CASSLLADKNTGELFF
NA | TRBJ1-5 | TRBV19 | many | TGTGCCAGCGCACTAGGGAGCAATCAGCCCCAGCATTTT | CASALGSNQPQHF
NA | TRBJ2-7 | TRBV5-1 | many | TGCGCCAGCAGTCAAGGGGACGGTCTTAGCTACGAGCAGTACTTC | CASSQGDGLSYEQYF
NA | TRBJ1-2 | TRBV10-3 | NA | TGTGCCATCAGTGAGAAGGGTCAGGGAAACTATGGCTACACCTTC | CAISEKGQGNYGYTF
TRBD2 | TRBJ2-7 | TRBV20-1 | many | TGCAGTGCTAGCGGGAGGTTCTCCGAGCAGTACTTC | CSASGRFSEQYF
NA | TRBJ2-5 | TRBV19 | few | TGTGCCAGTAGCCCCTACCGACGGGCAGACGCCTCAAGGACCCAGTACTTC | CASSPYRRADASRTQYF
NA | TRBJ2-5 | TRBV2 | many | TGTGCCAGCACGCGGGACGTTCGAGAGACCCAGTACTTC | CASTRDVRETQYF
TRBD2 | TRBJ2-2 | TRBV27 | many | TGTGCCAGCAGTCCATCAAGCGGGAGGGACACCGGGGAGCTGTTTTTT | CASSPSSGRDTGELFF
NA | TRBJ1-5 | TRBV6-1 | many | TGTGCCAGCTGGATGGGGAACAGCAATCAGCCCCAGCATTTT | CASWMGNSNQPQHF
TRBD1 | TRBJ1-2 | TRBV27 | NA | TGTGCCAGCAGTTTCAGGCGGACAGGGGAGGGCTACACCTTC | CASSFRRTGEGYTF
NA | TRBJ2-2 | TRBV11-2 | many | TGTGCCAGCAGCTTCCCAAGGGTTCTTCAACTGGCCGGGGAGCTGTTTTTT | CASSFPRVLQLAGELFF
TRBD2 | TRBJ2-2 | TRBV9 | many | TGTGCCAGCAGCGTAGCTAGCGGGAGTGCCACCGGGGAGCTGTTTTTT | CASSVASGSATGELFF
TRBD1 | TRBJ1-2 | TRBV12-3/TRBV12-4 | NA | TGTGCCAGCAGTTGGGGGGACAGGAACTATGGCTACACCTTC | CASSWGDRNYGYTF
NA | TRBJ2-2 | TRBV5-1 | few | TGCGCCAGCAGCAAGTGGGACGAGAACGGGGAGCTGTTTTTT | CASSKWDENGELFF
NA | TRBJ1-1 | TRBV15 | NA | TGTGCCACCAGCAGAGATCCCCAGCCTGAAGCTTTCTTT | CATSRDPQPEAFF
NA | TRBJ2-2 | TRBV6-2/TRBV6-3 | many | TGTGCCAGCAGTACCGGACTTTGGAACACCGGGGAGCTGTTTTTT | CASSTGLWNTGELFF
NA | TRBJ2-7 | TRBV24-1 | many | TGTGCCACCAGTGATTACACGGGAAGCGAGCAGTACTTC | CATSDYTGSEQYF
NA | TRBJ1-3 | TRBV12-5 | many | TGTGCTAGTGACGGAAGGAGGGGAAACACCATATATTTT | CASDGRRGNTIYF
NA | TRBJ2-5 | TRBV11-1 | many | TGTGCCAGCAGCAACCCCCCGGACGGCTCGACCAAGGAGACCCAGTACTTC | CASSNPPDGSTKETQYF
NA | TRBJ2-7 | TRBV28 | NA | TGTGCCAGCAGTTTTAGTTTCCAGCGAGGACAGCCCTACGAGCAGTACTTC | CASSFSFQRGQPYEQYF
TRBD1 | TRBJ2-5 | TRBV5-1 | many | TGCGCCAGCTCCGGGACAGCCATTCGAGAGACCCAGTACTTC | CASSGTAIRETQYF
NA | TRBJ2-5 | TRBV12-3/TRBV12-4 | few | TGTGCCAGCAGTTTTTACACCGGAGGGGAAGTTGAGACCCAGTACTTC | CASSFYTGGEVETQYF
TRBD2 | TRBJ2-5 | TRBV4-1 | NA | TGCGCCAGCAGCCCCGAGGGGAGGGTGGGAGATACCCAGTACTTC | CASSPEGRVGDTQYF
NA | TRBJ1-5 | TRBV7-9 | many | TGTGCCAGCAGCTTAGGGACAGCGGAGAATCAGCCCCAGCATTTT | CASSLGTAENQPQHF
TRBD1 | TRBJ2-7 | TRBV6-2/TRBV6-3 | many | TGTGCCAGCAGCTTTGACAGGGGAGGCTACGAGCAGTACTTC | CASSFDRGGYEQYF
TRBD1 | TRBJ1-5 | TRBV7-2 | NA | TGTGCCAGCAGACAAGCCGCAGGGGGACAGCCCCAGCATTTT | CASRQAAGGQPQHF
TRBD1 | TRBJ2-5 | TRBV27 | few | TGTGCCAGCAGTTTATCGCGGCAGGGGGCTGAGACCCAGTACTTC | CASSLSRQGAETQYF
NA | TRBJ1-6 | TRBV6-1 | many | TGTGCCAGCCGAGAGCAGGCCAGCTCCTATAATTCACCCCTCCACTTT | CASREQASSYNSPLHF
NA | TRBJ2-2 | TRBV30 | NA | TGTGCCTGGAGTGAACGGACTAACACCGGGGAGCTGTTTTTT | CAWSERTNTGELFF
NA | TRBJ1-2 | TRBV2 | many | TGTGCCAGCAGTGACGGGACACTTTTTAGGGGCTACACCTTC | CASSDGTLFRGYTF
TRBD1 | TRBJ2-7 | TRBV27 | many | TGTGCCAGCAGTTTAAGGGCCCGACAGGGAAGCTCCTACGAGCAGTACTTC | CASSLRARQGSSYEQYF
TRBD1 | TRBJ2-7 | TRBV27 | NA | TGTGCCAGCAGTTCCTACCGGGACAGGAGTTTCTACGAGCAGTACTTC | CASSSYRDRSFYEQYF
TRBD2 | TRBJ2-7 | TRBV3-1 | many | TGTGCCAGCAGCCAACGCGACGGGAGGGGCGAGCAGTACTTC | CASSQRDGRGEQYF
TRBD2 | TRBJ2-7 | TRBV11-1 | many | TGTGCCAGCAGCCAAGGACTAGCGGGCTCCTACGAGCAGTACTTC | CASSQGLAGSYEQYF
NA | TRBJ2-5 | TRBV9 | few | TGTGCCAGCACCGAGCCCGGAGGTTTTCAAGAGACCCAGTACTTC | CASTEPGGFQETQYF
NA | TRBJ2-7 | TRBV6-1 | NA | TGTGCCAGCAGGGCTAGCGTGTCCTACGAGCAGTACTTC | CASRASVSYEQYF
NA | TRBJ1-2 | TRBV27 | NA | TGTGCCAGCACCCCCGCGGGAGCTAACTATGGCTACACCTTC | CASTPAGANYGYTF
TRBD2 | TRBJ2-5 | TRBV19 | NA | TGTGCCAGTAGTTCCTGGACTAGCGGGAGGCAAGAGACCCAGTACTTC | CASSSWTSGRQETQYF
NA | TRBJ1-5 | TRBV5-1 | once | TGCGCCAGCAGCCGGGAGGGGGACAACAATCAGCCCCAGCATTTT | CASSREGDNNQPQHF
TRBD1 | TRBJ1-1 | TRBV28 | many | TGTGCCAGCAGCACCTTTACAGGGGGCTACACTGAAGCTTTCTTT | CASSTFTGGYTEAFF
TRBD1 | TRBJ1-2 | TRBV27 | many | TGTGCCAGCAGTTCTATGACAGGGACCTATGGCTACACCTTC | CASSSMTGTYGYTF
NA | TRBJ1-1 | TRBV12-3/TRBV12-4 | many | TGTGCCAGCAACCCCAATTATGGGAACACTGAAGCTTTCTTT | CASNPNYGNTEAFF